This paragraph covers one TCR beta chain sequence. Its antigen is unidentified. The sample comes from a study of T cells in Graves' hyperthyroidism and ophthalmopathy. Study-wide results and limits: Blood also held most thyroid clonotypes expanded beyond 0.001. It was a median roughly 6.5 months before onset that the model predicted ophthalmopathy.

Researchers took RNA transcripts and amplified the TCR beta CDR3 regions from them. First-round RT-PCR with HTBI primers amplified the TCR CDR3 region. TCRdb reprocessed the multiplex PCR reads via MiXCR and lists one record per CDR3 protein. The sample comprises roughly 380,000 distinct CDR3 sequences, 15% to 20% of which are singletons, and 15% to 19% rests with the top ten. The germline gives CDR1 MNHGY, CDR2 SVAAGI. V gave up 6 bases and J gave up 5 bases; unmatched junction bases: 6. This CDR3 is built from 14 residues. J is TRBJ2-7 and V is TRBV6-9, with 11 bases aligning to TRBD2. Material: blood. This sequence originates from a woman aged 35 to 49 with Graves' ophthalmopathy. The CDR3 sequence is CASREGLAVDEQYF. Written as DNA, the CDR3 is TGTGCCAGCAGGGAGGGACTAGCGGTTGACGAGCAGTACTTC.